This entry is about one TCR beta chain. From germline, CDR1 is SGHRS and CDR2 YFSETQ. V lost 0 bases and J 4 bases, leaving 12 bases between the germline ends. There are 15 residues in the CDR3. This sample is drawn from a study of shared clonotypes between healthy human individuals. Libraries were prepared by immunoSEQ multiplex PCR; TCRdb keeps only in-frame clonotypes and omits some of them. Of over a million clones listed, more than 95% are singletons. What was sequenced was naive CD4+ T cells sorted from blood. As to subset: CD45RA+ positively selected. This TCR derives from a man aged 25 to 40 in good health. The chain is built from TRBV5-1 and TRBJ2-3; weak D call: TRBD2 (5 bases). In nucleotides, the CDR3 is TGCGCCAGCAGCTTGGAGCGGCCCGTCCCAGATACGCAGTATTTT. It translates to CASSLERPVPDTQYF.